These 16 T cell receptor beta chains came from one sample sequenced in a study of blood T cells in healthy people across ages. PCR was performed a second time for 7 to 11 cycles using a sample-barcoded 5' primer and a J-beta primer mix. TCRdb reprocessed the 5' RACE reads via MiXCR and lists one record per CDR3 protein. The data contain about 510,000 distinct CDR3 sequences, about 26% of them seen just once; the ten biggest clones take up 3% to 4.5%. The sample was also reused in another study, on T cells of mothers and their children.

Specimen: blood. All receptors come from a boy between 2 and 10 years old in good health.

This clonotype came up a few times. This chain connects TRBV3-1 to TRBJ1-2, with a weak D call TRBD1 (6 bases). Trimming pared 0 bases from V and 8 bases from J, leaving 13 bases between. In germline, CDR1 is LGHDT, CDR2 YNNKEL (reference sequence). This CDR3 contains 14 residues. For the CDR3, the DNA is TGTGCCAGCAGCCAAGAGGCACGGGGGCGCGGCTACACCTTC. Translation: CASSQEARGRGYTF.

This clonotype was seen a few times. For the CDR3, the DNA is TGTGCCAGCAGTTTTCGCCGGACAGGGGGCTATTCACCCCTCCACTTT. Protein: CASSFRRTGGYSPLHF. This chain links TRBV27 with TRBJ1-6, with TRBD1 identical over 11 bases. CDR3 size: 16 residues. Unmatched junction bases numbered 6, after V lost 3 bases and J lost 8 bases. CDR1 is MNHEY, CDR2 SMNVEV, per germline (reference sequence).

Only a few counts were recorded for this clonotype. The chain couples TRBV7-9 to TRBJ2-5, with D tentatively TRBD1 (5 bases). This CDR3 comprises 15 residues. In germline, CDR1 is SEHNR, CDR2 FQNEAQ (reference sequence). V lost 1 base and J 1 base, leaving 10 bases between the germline ends. The CDR3 spells CASSLGGRPQETQYF. The CDR3 coding sequence is TGTGCCAGCAGCTTAGGGGGCAGACCCCAAGAGACCCAGTACTTC. Full variable domain (remainder filled in from reference TRBV7-9 and TRBJ2-5): DTGVSQNPRHKITKRGQNVTFRCDPISEHNRLYWYRQTLGQGPEFLTYFQNEAQLEKSRLLSDRFSAERPKGSFSTLEIQRTEQGDSAMYLCASSLGGRPQETQYFGPGTRLLVL.

The rearrangement joins TRBV10-3 to TRBJ1-2; 7 bases match TRBD1. The J segment lost 2 bases and the V segment lost 5 bases, leaving 8 bases of the junction unmatched. Per germline, CDR1 ENHRY and CDR2 SYGVKD. The CDR3 totals 15 residues. The CDR3 DNA is TGTGCCATCAGTAAGTTGACAGGGAACAACTATGGCTACACCTTC. It yields the protein CAISKLTGNNYGYTF.

The J gene is TRBJ1-1, the V gene TRBV20-1; D perhaps matches TRBD1 (6 bases). This CDR3 is built from 13 residues. Germline lookup yields CDR1 DFQATT and CDR2 SNEGSKA (reference sequence). Trimming removed 3 bases from V and 1 base from J, with 9 bases in between. CDR3 coding DNA: TGCAGTGCTAGGCAGGGGCAGAACACTGAAGCTTTCTTT. This translates into CSARQGQNTEAFF.

This clonotype was detected only a few times. The rearrangement joins TRBV6-2 or TRBV6-3 to TRBJ2-5, with TRBD2 matching 7 bases. Germline lookup yields CDR1 MNHEY and CDR2 SVGEGT. V trimming: 4 bases; J trimming: 5 bases; junction bases outside the gene matches: 10. There are 15 residues in the CDR3. The CDR3 region has the DNA TGTGCCAGCAGTTCCTATGGACTAGTCCGGGAGACCCAGTACTTC. Encoded protein: CASSSYGLVRETQYF.

V is TRBV27 and J is TRBJ2-4; 9 bases fit TRBD1. This CDR3 has 14 amino acids. Germline V gene lookup returns CDR1 MNHEY and CDR2 SMNVEV (reference sequence). V gave up 6 bases and J gave up 7 bases; unmatched junction bases: 7. The CDR3 loop reads CASSFDRGGNIQYF. In DNA form, the CDR3 reads TGTGCCAGCAGCTTCGACAGGGGGGGGAACATTCAGTACTTC.

This clonotype has more than one count but fewer than ten. The V and J genes are TRBV7-2 and TRBJ1-5; TRBD1 agrees at 7 bases. The CDR3 runs to 14 residues. Germline V gene data show CDR1 as SGHTA and CDR2 as FQGNSA. The V and J ends lost 4 bases and 3 bases, in that order; junction bases with no gene match: 3. CDR3 DNA: TGTGCCAGCAGCTCGGGACAGTTCAATCAGCCCCAGCATTTT. Translating it yields CASSSGQFNQPQHF.

Concerning this clonotype: Compared with germline, one end of the junction differs, possibly owing to a read error. V gene TRBV11-2 combines with J gene TRBJ1-1, with D unclear. Germline V gives CDR1 SGHAT, CDR2 FQNNGV. This CDR3 contains 14 residues. CDR3 DNA: TGTGCCAGCAGCCCCCAGTTCGTAGGCCGCAGATCCGAATTT. Amino acid sequence: CASSPQFVGRRSEF.

The chain carries TRBV6-6 and TRBJ2-1, with TRBD2 identical over 12 bases. The ends lost 5 bases at V and 4 bases at J; junction bases unmatched: 6. CDR3 length equals 16 residues. The germline CDR1 and CDR2 sequences are MNHNY and SVGAGI (reference sequence). The CDR3 DNA reads as TGTGCCAGCAGTCTCCTACTAGCGGGAGGATACAATGAGCAGTTCTTC. Translating gives CASSLLLAGGYNEQFF.

Only a few counts were recorded for this clonotype. The V gene is TRBV18, the J gene TRBJ1-1, with 9 positions matching TRBD1. With V trimmed by 3 bases and J by 1 base, 6 bases remained unmatched. The CDR3 extends over 16 amino acids. Germline-derived CDR1 and CDR2 are KGHSH and LQKENI. The CDR3 DNA reads as TGTGCCAGCTCACCCAAACAGGGGGCGGGGAACACTGAAGCTTTCTTT. It translates to CASSPKQGAGNTEAFF.

This clonotype was found a few times. The V and J genes are TRBV3-1 and TRBJ2-1; TRBD2 aligns across 10 bases. The CDR3 runs 16 residues. Germline CDR1 LGHDT, CDR2 YNNKEL (reference sequence). The J segment lost 7 bases and the V segment lost 3 bases, leaving 9 bases of the junction unmatched. For the CDR3, the DNA is TGTGCCAGCAGCCAGCTCCTAGCGGGAGTGACAAATGAGCAGTTCTTC. Translated: CASSQLLAGVTNEQFF.

This clonotype was recorded once. The chain links TRBV24-1 to TRBJ2-1, with D perhaps TRBD1 or TRBD2 (6 bases each). Between the trimmed V and J ends, which lost 5 bases and 3 bases, there was a span of 10 bases. The CDR3 length is 14 residues. The germline gives CDR1 KGHDR, CDR2 SFDVKD. The CDR3: CATSGRGDYNEQFF. DNA of the CDR3: TGTGCCACCAGTGGTAGGGGGGACTACAATGAGCAGTTCTTC.

The chain links TRBV11-2 to TRBJ2-2, with a tentative D call TRBD2 (6 bases). V shed 2 bases and J shed 6 bases, with 22 bases lying between them. The CDR3 consists of 18 residues. The germline V gene has CDR1 SGHAT and CDR2 FQNNGV. CDR3 in DNA: TGTGCCAGCAGCTTAACCCTTCTGGTGCGGGAACCCCCCGGGGAGCTGTTTTTT. Translating gives CASSLTLLVREPPGELFF.

The CDR3 loop is CASSQGQGQYF. The CDR3 coding sequence is TGTGCCAGCAGTCAGGGACAGGGGCAGTACTTC. This chain links TRBV12-3 or TRBV12-4 with TRBJ2-4; TRBD1 aligns across 10 bases. V dropped 5 bases and J dropped 13; count of bases not matched to a gene: 2. The CDR3 is 11 residues long.

There are a few counts of this clonotype. The rearrangement joins TRBV28 to TRBJ2-2, with D maybe TRBD1 (6 bases). Per germline, CDR1 MDHEN and CDR2 SYDVKM. This CDR3 spans 11 amino acids. V gave up 10 bases and J gave up 9 bases, with 12 bases separating them. The CDR3: CATDGGRELFF. CDR3 sequence (DNA): TGTGCCACAGATGGGGGCCGGGAGCTGTTTTTT. Full variable domain (rest looked up from reference TRBV28 and TRBJ2-2): DVKVTQSSRYLVKRTGEKVFLECVQDMDHENMFWYRQDPGLGLRLIYFSYDVKMKEKGDIPEGYSVSREKKERFSLILESASTNQTSMYLCATDGGRELFFGEGSRLTVL.